One sample yielded the 6 T cell receptor beta chains listed below, sequenced in a study of T cell responses to AZD1222 COVID-19 vaccine. The assay was immunoSEQ multiplex PCR, and TCRdb's table has in-frame clones only and misses some. The repertoire holds about 140,000 clones, with 91% as singletons. The material was peripheral blood, obtained on day 0 of AZD1222 vaccination. The receptor set was obtained from an adult in good health.

This sequence joins TRBV30 and TRBJ1-1, with no clear D. V lost 2 bases, J lost 5 bases, and 12 bases lay in between. The germline V gene has CDR1 GTSNPN and CDR2 SVGIG (reference sequence). The CDR3 length is 13 residues. The CDR3 sequence: CAWSTALGTEAFF. The CDR3 bases are TGTGCCTGGAGTACGGCCCTGGGAACTGAAGCTTTCTTT.

This chain uses TRBV9 with TRBJ1-1, with 9 positions matching TRBD1. This CDR3 has 17 residues. V dropped 2 bases and J dropped 5; count of bases not matched to a gene: 13. Germline lookup yields CDR1 SGDLS and CDR2 YYNGEE. CDR3 nucleotides: TGTGCCAGCAGCGTGGGGGGACAGGGAAAGACTCAGACTGAAGCTTTCTTT. It codes for CASSVGGQGKTQTEAFF. Filled out from reference TRBV9 and TRBJ1-1, the complete variable domain reads DSGVTQTPKHLITATGQRVTLRCSPRSGDLSVYWYQQSLDQGLQFLIQYYNGEERAKGNILERFSAQQFPDLHSELNLSSLELGDSALYFCASSVGGQGKTQTEAFFGQGTRLTVV.

DNA of the CDR3: TGTGCCAGCAGTAACCTAGACAGTAAGAATTCACCCCTCCACTTT. Amino acids: CASSNLDSKNSPLHF. The rearrangement links TRBV27 to TRBJ1-6, with D possibly matching TRBD1 (5 bases). The germline V gene has CDR1 MNHEY and CDR2 SMNVEV (reference sequence). With 5 bases removed from V and 7 bases from J, the gap between germline ends came to 15 bases. The CDR3 loop spans 15 amino acids.

The J gene is TRBJ2-7, the V gene TRBV6-5, with a tentative D call TRBD1 (6 bases). Germline CDR1 MNHEY, CDR2 SVGAGI. Trimming removed 8 bases from V and 7 bases from J, with 18 bases in between. The CDR3 totals 13 residues. CDR3 region: CASGPGARAEQYF. Written as DNA, the CDR3 is TGTGCCAGCGGCCCAGGGGCACGAGCGGAGCAGTACTTC.

The V and J genes are TRBV3-1 (or the pseudogene TRBV3-2) and TRBJ1-2, with D unresolved. Germline V gives CDR1 LGHDT, CDR2 YNNKEL (reference sequence). This CDR3 is 14 amino acids long. With 0 bases removed from V and 4 bases from J, the gap between germline ends came to 9 bases. As DNA, the CDR3 is TGTGCCAGCAGCCAAGATCACGAGGCCTATGGCTACACCTTC. It translates to CASSQDHEAYGYTF.

V usage is TRBV11-3 and J usage is TRBJ2-1; 7 positions match TRBD2. The CDR3 covers 20 residues. V lost 0 bases and J lost 7; bases outside the gene matches: 21. Germline values: CDR1 SGHNT, CDR2 YENEEA. CDR3 DNA sequence: TGTGCCAGCAGCTTAGAAATTCTGGGACTACTTCAGTCTCTCGGGAATGAGCAGTTCTTC. It specifies CASSLEILGLLQSLGNEQFF.